Following are 19 T cell receptor beta chains from one sample sequenced in a study of patients and donors after allogeneic stem cell transplantation. TCRdb re-derived calls from the RT-PCR reads in MiXCR, one entry per CDR3 protein. The sample contains 920,000 or so distinct CDR3 sequences, 15% to 20% of which appear only once. Specimen: blood, either unsorted or a sorted T cell fraction (not recorded which). All receptors derive from a human donor who was either an allogeneic HSCT recipient or a stem cell or donor lymphocyte infusion donor (not recorded which). It is not recorded whose cells these are; they may come from a transplant donor.

This clonotype was seen a handful of times. This sequence joins TRBV20-1 and TRBJ2-7, with 10 positions matching TRBD2. The ends lost 0 bases at V and 6 bases at J; junction bases unmatched: 8. This CDR3 contains 15 residues. CDR1 is DFQATT and CDR2 is SNEGSKA in the germline V gene (reference sequence). CDR3 DNA: TGCAGTGCTAGAGATCGTACTAGCGGGACGCCCGAGCAGTACTTC. Translation gives CSARDRTSGTPEQYF.

This clonotype was seen a few times. The rearrangement joins TRBV5-1 to TRBJ2-2; 7 positions match TRBD1. The CDR3 contains 14 residues. After removal of 8 bases from V and 5 bases from J, the junction contained 9 bases not matched to a gene. Germline CDR1 is SGHRS and CDR2 is YFSETQ. In DNA, the CDR3 is TGCGCCAGTACCGGGACAGACACTACCGGGGAGCTGTTTTTT. Translated: CASTGTDTTGELFF. The full variable domain, rest sourced from reference TRBV5-1 and TRBJ2-2, is KAGVTQTPRYLIKTRGQQVTLSCSPISGHRSVSWYQQTPGQGLQFLFEYFSETQRNKGNFPGRFSGRQFSNSRSEMNVSTLELGDSALYLCASTGTDTTGELFFGEGSRLTVL.

This clonotype was observed a handful of times. The chain is built from TRBV27 and TRBJ2-1; D might be TRBD2 (5 bases). Trimming took 8 bases from V and 6 from J, leaving 17 bases between them. There are 14 residues in the CDR3. CDR1 is MNHEY and CDR2 is SMNVEV in the germline V gene (reference sequence). The CDR3 nucleotides are TGTGCCAGCTGTCCAACTAGTTTCTGCAATGAGCAGTTCTTC. Protein sequence: CASCPTSFCNEQFF.

This clonotype showed up just a few times. This sequence joins TRBV7-2 and TRBJ1-6, with 7 bases aligning to TRBD1. The CDR3 spans 15 residues. Germline CDR1 and CDR2: SGHTA and FQGNSA. Trimming removed 4 bases from V and 5 bases from J; junction bases left unmatched: 5. The CDR3 region has the DNA TGTGCCAGCAGCTCGGTGACAGGGCATAATTCACCCCTCCACTTT. This encodes CASSSVTGHNSPLHF.

The rearrangement links TRBV20-1 to TRBJ2-4; D call uncertain. CDR3 length: 13 residues. The germline V gene has CDR1 DFQATT and CDR2 SNEGSKA (reference sequence). CDR3 amino acids: CTTRIGTENIQYF. The CDR3 nucleotides are TGCACCACCCGTATAGGAACAGAAAACATTCAGTACTTC.

This clonotype was counted ten times or more. This chain uses TRBV12-3 or TRBV12-4 with TRBJ1-1; D is undetermined. There are 15 residues in the CDR3. Trimming removed 3 bases at V and 6 bases at J, with 17 bases between. CDR3 nucleotide sequence: TGTGCCAGCAGTTTTGGTACAGCCCCCTCCGCTGAAGCTTTCTTT. It codes for CASSFGTAPSAEAFF.

This clonotype has a handful of counts. CDR3 sequence: CASSVVAGGEQYF. The DNA of the CDR3 is TGTGCCAGCAGCGTAGTGGCAGGGGGCGAGCAGTACTTC. The chain is built from TRBV9 and TRBJ2-7; the match to TRBD1 covers 7 bases. The J segment lost 6 bases and the V segment lost 0 bases, leaving 3 bases of the junction unmatched. The germline CDR1 and CDR2 sequences are SGDLS and YYNGEE. CDR3 length: 13 amino acids.

This clonotype was detected a few times. This rearrangement joins TRBV12-3 or TRBV12-4 to TRBJ2-7; D is perhaps TRBD1 (5 bases). With 3 bases removed from V and 5 bases from J, the gap between germline ends came to 11 bases. There are 13 residues in the CDR3. The CDR3 is CASSFRETDEQYF. The CDR3 DNA reads as TGTGCCAGCAGTTTCAGGGAAACCGACGAGCAGTACTTC.

The gene calls are TRBV9 and TRBJ2-3, with TRBD2 matching over 13 bases. Germline V CDR1 and CDR2: SGDLS, YYNGEE. J was trimmed by 5 bases and V by 0 bases; bases with no gene match: 6. CDR3 length: 17 amino acids. The CDR3 spells CASSVERTSGSLDTQYF. CDR3 nucleotides: TGTGCCAGCAGCGTAGAGAGGACTAGCGGGAGTCTAGATACGCAGTATTTT.

This clonotype was counted ten times or more. The gene calls are TRBV7-9 and TRBJ2-3; maybe TRBD2 (5 bases). This CDR3 has 16 residues. Germline V lookup: CDR1 SEHNR, CDR2 FQNEAQ (reference sequence). Trimming shortened V by 4 bases and J by 2 bases, and 16 bases separated the two germline ends. The CDR3 DNA reads TGTGCCAGCAGCTCCGATGGGCGGGCCTCCACAGATACGCAGTATTTT. The encoded protein is CASSSDGRASTDTQYF. Using reference TRBV7-9 and TRBJ2-3 for the parts outside the CDR3, the full variable domain is DTGVSQNPRHKITKRGQNVTFRCDPISEHNRLYWYRQTLGQGPEFLTYFQNEAQLEKSRLLSDRFSAERPKGSFSTLEIQRTEQGDSAMYLCASSSDGRASTDTQYFGPGTRLTVL.

The chain combines TRBV5-1 with TRBJ2-3, with D possibly being TRBD2 (5 bases). Germline CDR1 reads SGHRS; CDR2 reads YFSETQ. Trimming removed 6 bases at V and 9 bases at J, with 17 bases between. The CDR3 consists of 13 residues. CDR3 bases: TGCGCCAGCAATTTGGCAGGAGCGGACACGCAGTATTTT. This translates into CASNLAGADTQYF.

This clonotype was seen more than once but under ten times. This chain links TRBV19 with TRBJ2-7; 8 nucleotides match TRBD1. J gave up 7 bases and V 4 bases, and 6 bases lay outside the gene matches. Germline assignment: CDR1 LNHDA and CDR2 SQIVND (reference sequence). CDR3 length: 13 amino acids. For the CDR3, the DNA is TGTGCCAGTAGTACCGCGGGACAGGTGGAGCAGTACTTC. Its protein is CASSTAGQVEQYF. The variable domain in full, with the rest retrieved from reference TRBV19 and TRBJ2-7, is DGGITQSPKYLFRKEGQNVTLSCEQNLNHDAMYWYRQDPGQGLRLIYYSQIVNDFQKGDIAEGYSVSREKKESFPLTVTSAQKNPTAFYLCASSTAGQVEQYFGPGTRLTVT.

This clonotype was recorded a few times. The chain joins TRBV2 to TRBJ2-1; TRBD2 aligns across 12 bases. The germline V gene encodes CDR1 SNHLY and CDR2 FYNNEI. With 3 bases clipped from V and 7 bases from J, the junction kept 7 bases outside the gene matches. This CDR3 is 16 amino acids long. CDR3 protein: CASSDRLAGGPNEQFF. DNA of the CDR3: TGTGCCAGCAGTGATCGGCTAGCGGGAGGGCCGAATGAGCAGTTCTTC.

The CDR3 region is CASSIGTAAKNIQYF. The CDR3 DNA reads as TGTGCCAGTAGTATAGGGACGGCTGCCAAAAACATTCAGTACTTC. V and J are TRBV19 and TRBJ2-4; D not certain. CDR3 length equals 15 residues. Deletions cut 1 base from V and 1 base from J, with 8 bases between. CDR1 is LNHDA, CDR2 SQIVND, per germline (reference sequence).

The J gene is TRBJ2-7, the V gene TRBV29-1, with D possibly matching TRBD2 (6 bases). Germline V gene sequence: CDR1 SQVTM, CDR2 ANQGSEA. The CDR3 is made up of 14 amino acids. Trimming pared 6 bases from V and 1 base from J, leaving 16 bases between. CDR3 nucleotides: TGCAGCGTATACGACACGGGGGAATCCTACGAGCAGTACTTC. This translates into CSVYDTGESYEQYF.

This clonotype occurred a few times. CDR3 protein: CASSLAGTEAQPQHF. CDR3 nucleotides: TGCGCCAGCAGCTTGGCCGGGACAGAGGCTCAGCCCCAGCATTTT. The chain is built from TRBV5-1 and TRBJ1-5; 7 bases align to TRBD1. J was trimmed by 6 bases and V by 0 bases; bases with no gene match: 6. The CDR3 is made up of 15 amino acids. The germline gives CDR1 SGHRS, CDR2 YFSETQ.

The chain links TRBV20-1 to TRBJ1-5; 7 bases line up with TRBD1. From germline, CDR1 is DFQATT and CDR2 SNEGSKA (reference sequence). The CDR3 contains 14 residues. Losses at the gene ends were 0 bases for V and 5 bases for J; bases not matched to a gene: 4. The CDR3 is CSARDPGGHQPQHF. DNA of the CDR3: TGCAGTGCTAGAGATCCAGGGGGGCATCAGCCCCAGCATTTT.

The DNA for the CDR3 is TGTGCCAGCAGTTACTCAGCCGGGACAGGCTACAATGAGCAGTTCTTC. Its translation: CASSYSAGTGYNEQFF. The chain couples TRBV6-2 or TRBV6-3 to TRBJ2-1; 8 bases fit TRBD1. Trimming cost V 0 bases and J 3 bases; bases outside gene matches: 4. CDR1 and CDR2 (germline): MNHEY, SVGEGT. The CDR3 is made up of 16 amino acids.

The sample holds a few counts of this clonotype. The chain carries TRBV27 and TRBJ1-3, with D perhaps TRBD1 (5 bases). This CDR3 comprises 14 residues. Trimming shortened V by 6 bases and J by 4 bases, and 13 bases separated the two germline ends. CDR1 is MNHEY, CDR2 SMNVEV, per germline (reference sequence). This CDR3 is CASSPYGTGNTIYF. The CDR3 region has the DNA TGTGCCAGCAGCCCTTACGGGACGGGAAACACCATATATTTT.